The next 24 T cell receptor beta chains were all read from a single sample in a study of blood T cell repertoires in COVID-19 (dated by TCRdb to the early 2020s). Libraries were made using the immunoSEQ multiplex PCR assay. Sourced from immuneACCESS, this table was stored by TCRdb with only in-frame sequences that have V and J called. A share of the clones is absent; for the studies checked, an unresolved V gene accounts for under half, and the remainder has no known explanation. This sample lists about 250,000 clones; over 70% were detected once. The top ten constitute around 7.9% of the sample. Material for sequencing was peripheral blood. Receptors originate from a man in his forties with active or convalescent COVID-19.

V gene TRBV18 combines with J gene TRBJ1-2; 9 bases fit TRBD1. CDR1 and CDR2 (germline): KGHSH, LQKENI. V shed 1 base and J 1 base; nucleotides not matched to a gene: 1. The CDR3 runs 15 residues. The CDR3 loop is CASSPRDRDNYGYTF. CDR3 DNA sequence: TGTGCCAGCTCACCACGGGACAGGGATAACTATGGCTACACCTTC.

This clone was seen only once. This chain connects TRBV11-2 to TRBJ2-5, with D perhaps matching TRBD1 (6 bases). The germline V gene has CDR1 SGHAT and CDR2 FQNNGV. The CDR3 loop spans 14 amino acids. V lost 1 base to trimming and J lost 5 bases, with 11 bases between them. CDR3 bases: TGTGCCAGCAGCTTAGGGACAGTATGGGAGACCCAGTACTTC. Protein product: CASSLGTVWETQYF.

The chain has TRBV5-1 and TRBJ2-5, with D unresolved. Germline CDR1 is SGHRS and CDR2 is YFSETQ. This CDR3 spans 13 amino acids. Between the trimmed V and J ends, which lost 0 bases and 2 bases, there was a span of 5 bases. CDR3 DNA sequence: TGCGCCAGCAGCTTGGATACACAAGAGACCCAGTACTTC. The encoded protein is CASSLDTQETQYF.

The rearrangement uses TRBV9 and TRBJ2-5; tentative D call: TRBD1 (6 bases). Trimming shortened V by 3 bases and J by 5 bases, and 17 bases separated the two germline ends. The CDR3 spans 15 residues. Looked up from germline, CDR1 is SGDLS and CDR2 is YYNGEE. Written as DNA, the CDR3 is TGTGCCAGCAGCGCCACCGTACAGGGCCGGGAGACCCAGTACTTC. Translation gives CASSATVQGRETQYF.

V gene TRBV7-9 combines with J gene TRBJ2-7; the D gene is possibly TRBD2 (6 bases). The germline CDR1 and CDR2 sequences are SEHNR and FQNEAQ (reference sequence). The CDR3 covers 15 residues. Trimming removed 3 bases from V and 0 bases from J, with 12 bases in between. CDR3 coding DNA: TGTGCCAGCAGCTTGGAGGGAGGTCCCTCCTACGAGCAGTACTTC. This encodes CASSLEGGPSYEQYF.

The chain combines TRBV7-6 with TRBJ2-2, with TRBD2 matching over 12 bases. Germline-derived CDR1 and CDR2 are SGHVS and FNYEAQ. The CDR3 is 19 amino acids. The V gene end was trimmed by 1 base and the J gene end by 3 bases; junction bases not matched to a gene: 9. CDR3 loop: CASSLGASGGAVDTGELFF. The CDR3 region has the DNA TGTGCCAGCAGCTTAGGGGCTAGCGGGGGGGCCGTCGACACCGGGGAGCTGTTTTTT.

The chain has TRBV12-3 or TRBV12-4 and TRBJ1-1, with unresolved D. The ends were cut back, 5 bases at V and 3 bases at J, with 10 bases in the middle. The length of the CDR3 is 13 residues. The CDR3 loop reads CASSKDTHTEAFF. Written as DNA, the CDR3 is TGTGCCAGCAGTAAAGACACTCACACTGAAGCTTTCTTT.

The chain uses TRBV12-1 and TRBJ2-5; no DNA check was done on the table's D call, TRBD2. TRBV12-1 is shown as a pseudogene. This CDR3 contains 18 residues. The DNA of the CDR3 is TGTGCCAGCAGCTTTCGGGCTAGCGGGGGCTACTACCAAGAGACCCAGTACTTC. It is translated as CASSFRASGGYYQETQYF.

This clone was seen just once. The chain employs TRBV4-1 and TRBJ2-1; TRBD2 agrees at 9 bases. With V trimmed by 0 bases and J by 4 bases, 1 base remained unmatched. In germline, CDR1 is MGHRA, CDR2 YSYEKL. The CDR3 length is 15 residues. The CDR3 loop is CASSQERGGYNEQFF. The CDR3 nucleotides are TGCGCCAGCAGCCAAGAGCGGGGGGGATACAATGAGCAGTTCTTC.

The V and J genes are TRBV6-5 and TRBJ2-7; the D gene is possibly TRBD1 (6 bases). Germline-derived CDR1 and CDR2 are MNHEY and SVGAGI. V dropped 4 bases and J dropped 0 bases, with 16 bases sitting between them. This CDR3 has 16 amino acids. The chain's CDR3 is CASSSPTGYNSYEQYF. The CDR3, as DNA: TGTGCCAGCAGTTCCCCGACAGGCTACAACTCCTACGAGCAGTACTTC.

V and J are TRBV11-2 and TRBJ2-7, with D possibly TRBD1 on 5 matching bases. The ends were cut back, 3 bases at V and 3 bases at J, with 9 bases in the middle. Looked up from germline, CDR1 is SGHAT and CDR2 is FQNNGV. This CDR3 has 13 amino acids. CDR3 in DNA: TGTGCCAGCAGCTTTAGGGGTCTCTACGAGCAGTACTTC. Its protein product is CASSFRGLYEQYF.

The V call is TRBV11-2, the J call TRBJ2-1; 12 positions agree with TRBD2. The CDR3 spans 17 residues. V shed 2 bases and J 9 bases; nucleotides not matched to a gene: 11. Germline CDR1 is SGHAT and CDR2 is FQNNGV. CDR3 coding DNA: TGTGCCAGCAGCTTAAAGACTAGCGGGGGACCCCGTACTGAGCAGTTCTTC. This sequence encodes CASSLKTSGGPRTEQFF.

CDR3 in DNA: TGTGCCAGCAGCTCCGGGATCCCCTTTGGGGCTTTCTTT. This translates into CASSSGIPFGAFF. This rearrangement joins TRBV5-8 to TRBJ1-1; unclear D gene. Germline V gives CDR1 SGHTS, CDR2 YDEGEE. V was trimmed by 3 bases and J by 11 bases, leaving 17 bases between them. CDR3 length: 13 residues.

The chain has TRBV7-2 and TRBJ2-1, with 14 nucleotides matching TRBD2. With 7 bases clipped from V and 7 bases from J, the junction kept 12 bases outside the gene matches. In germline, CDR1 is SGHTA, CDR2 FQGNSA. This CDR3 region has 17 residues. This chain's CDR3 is CASTAGGLAGVLNEQFF. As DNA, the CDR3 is TGTGCCAGCACCGCAGGGGGACTAGCGGGGGTTTTGAATGAGCAGTTCTTC.

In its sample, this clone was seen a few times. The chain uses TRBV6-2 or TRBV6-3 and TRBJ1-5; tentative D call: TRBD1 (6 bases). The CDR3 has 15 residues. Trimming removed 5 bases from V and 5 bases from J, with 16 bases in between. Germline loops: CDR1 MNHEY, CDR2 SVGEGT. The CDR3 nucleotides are TGTGCCAGCAGTGGCCGTGGGGGCTTATATCAGCCCCAGCATTTT. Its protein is CASSGRGGLYQPQHF.

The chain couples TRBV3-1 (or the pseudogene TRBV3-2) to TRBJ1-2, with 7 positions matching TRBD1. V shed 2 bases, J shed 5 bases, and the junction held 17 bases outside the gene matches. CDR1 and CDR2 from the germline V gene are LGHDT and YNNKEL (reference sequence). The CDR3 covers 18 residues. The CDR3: CASSQLDGQAWWRYGYTF. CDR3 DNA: TGTGCCAGCAGCCAACTGGACGGACAGGCTTGGTGGAGGTATGGCTACACCTTC.

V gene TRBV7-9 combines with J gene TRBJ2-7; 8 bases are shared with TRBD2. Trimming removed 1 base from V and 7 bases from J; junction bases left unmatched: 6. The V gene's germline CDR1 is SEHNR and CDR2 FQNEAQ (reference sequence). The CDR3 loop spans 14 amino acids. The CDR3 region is CASSLELRGGEQYF. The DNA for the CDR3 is TGTGCCAGCAGCTTAGAGCTCCGGGGGGGAGAGCAGTACTTC.

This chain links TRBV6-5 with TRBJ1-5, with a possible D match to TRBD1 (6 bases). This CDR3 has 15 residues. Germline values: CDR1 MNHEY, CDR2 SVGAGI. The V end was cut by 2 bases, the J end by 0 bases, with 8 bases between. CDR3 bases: TGTGCCAGCAGTTACGGACAGAATAGCAATCAGCCCCAGCATTTT. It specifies CASSYGQNSNQPQHF.

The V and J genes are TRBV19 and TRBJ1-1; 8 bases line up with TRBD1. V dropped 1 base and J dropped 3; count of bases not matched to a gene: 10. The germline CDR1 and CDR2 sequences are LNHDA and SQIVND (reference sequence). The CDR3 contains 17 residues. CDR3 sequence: CASSIGRDRGRDTEAFF. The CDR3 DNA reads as TGTGCCAGTAGTATAGGGCGAGACAGGGGACGGGACACTGAAGCTTTCTTT.

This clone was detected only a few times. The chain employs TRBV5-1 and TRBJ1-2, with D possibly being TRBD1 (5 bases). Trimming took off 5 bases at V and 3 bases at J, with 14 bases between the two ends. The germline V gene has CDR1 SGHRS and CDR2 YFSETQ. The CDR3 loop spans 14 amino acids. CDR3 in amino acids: CASRIGGDDYGYTF. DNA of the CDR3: TGCGCCAGCAGGATTGGCGGGGACGACTATGGCTACACCTTC.

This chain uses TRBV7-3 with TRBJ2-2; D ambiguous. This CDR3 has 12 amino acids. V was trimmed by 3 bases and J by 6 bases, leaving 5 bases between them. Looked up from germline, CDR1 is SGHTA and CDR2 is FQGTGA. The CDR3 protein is CASSLAPGELFF. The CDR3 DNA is TGTGCCAGCAGCTTGGCTCCCGGGGAGCTGTTTTTT.

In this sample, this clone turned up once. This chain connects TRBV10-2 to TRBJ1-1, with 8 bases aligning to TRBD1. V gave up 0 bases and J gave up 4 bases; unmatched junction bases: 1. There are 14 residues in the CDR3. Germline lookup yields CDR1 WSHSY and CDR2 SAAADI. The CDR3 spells CASSESRGLTEAFF. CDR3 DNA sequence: TGCGCCAGCAGTGAGTCCAGGGGGCTCACTGAAGCTTTCTTT.

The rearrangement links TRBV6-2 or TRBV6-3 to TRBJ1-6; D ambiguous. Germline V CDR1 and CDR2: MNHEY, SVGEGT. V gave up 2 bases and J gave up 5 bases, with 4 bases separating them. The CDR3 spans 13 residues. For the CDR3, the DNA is TGTGCCAGCAGTTACGAGAATAATTCACCCCTCCACTTT. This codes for CASSYENNSPLHF.

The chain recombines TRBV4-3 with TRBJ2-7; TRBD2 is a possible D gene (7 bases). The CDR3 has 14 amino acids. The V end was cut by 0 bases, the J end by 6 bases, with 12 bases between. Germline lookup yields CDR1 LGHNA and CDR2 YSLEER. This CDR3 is CASSQDRGGSEQYF. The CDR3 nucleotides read TGCGCCAGCAGCCAAGATCGCGGGGGCAGCGAGCAGTACTTC.